This entry features one T cell receptor (beta chain) sequence. Other nucleotide sequences from this sample produce the same CDR3. Measured with immunoSEQ multiplex PCR; TCRdb has only the in-frame clones, and not every one. The sample consists of some 2.4 million clones, roughly 93% of them appearing once. The data are from a study of shared clonotypes between healthy human individuals. The V gene lost 0 bases and the J gene lost 4 bases, with 6 bases spanning the gap. Germline V gives CDR1 SGHNT, CDR2 YYREEE (reference sequence). CDR3 length equals 13 residues. This TCR was sampled from a man aged 18-30 years in good health. Some clones in this sample may be carry-over from other donors' samples. The sequencing sample was made of naive CD4+ T cells from PBMCs. Documented subset: CD45RA+ positively selected. This chain joins TRBV5-4 and TRBJ2-3; D ambiguous. CDR3 residues: CASSLAVADTQYF. The CDR3 DNA follows: TGTGCCAGCAGCTTGGCCGTGGCAGATACGCAGTATTTT.